This record concerns one TCR beta chain sequence. Its antigen is not known. Sequenced by immunoSEQ multiplex PCR; TCRdb stores in-frame clones only, minus some. Altogether about 80,000 clones are present, roughly 80% being singletons, with the ten largest covering approximately 0.45%. The data originate from a study of T cell clones after liver transplantation. On the study more broadly: TCRbeta sequencing after a pre-transplant mixed lymphocyte reaction identified graft-donor-reactive clones, later tracked in post-transplant blood.

Trimming removed 3 bases from V and 1 base from J, with 9 bases in between. Germline values: CDR1 MNHEY, CDR2 SMNVEV (reference sequence). The CDR3 is 14 residues long. General observations from the study: Low donor cell numbers restricted donor-reactive repertoire measurement in a couple of subjects.

The chain combines TRBV27 with TRBJ2-5; tentatively, D is TRBD1 (5 bases). The sequence was obtained from a human patient who received a liver transplant. Some T cells may be transferred from the graft donor. Specimen: CD4+ T cells from blood, collected almost 47 months after liver transplant. The CDR3 loop is CASSFRGTQETQYF. In DNA form, the CDR3 reads TGTGCCAGCAGTTTTAGGGGCACCCAAGAGACCCAGTACTTC.